This T cell receptor beta chain was captured by sequencing in a study of blood T cell repertoires in COVID-19. Looking at the study overall: Both acute and convalescent COVID-19 samples were obtained from the United States, Italy and Spain. Sources were T cells, B-cell-depleted T cells, or PBMCs; the material itself was cDNA or gDNA.

In the source study's methods: Counts of nucleated cells, estimated from reference gene primer amplification, were obtained. TCRdb keeps only in-frame clones here, not all; method: immunoSEQ multiplex PCR. V, J and clone size are those of that table, while D and trimming were read from the DNA. The sample yields 50,000 to 75,000 clones, more than 65% seen once. The germline gives CDR1 MNHEY, CDR2 SVGAGI. Trimming cost V 8 bases and J 0 bases, with 11 bases left between them. There are 14 residues in the CDR3. The origin of this receptor is a woman of 80 years or more with active or convalescent COVID-19. The V gene is TRBV6-5, the J gene TRBJ1-3, with no clear D. The material sequenced was peripheral blood. CDR3 DNA sequence: TGTGCCAGCCAGGTCGCCCGCTCTGGAAACACCATATATTTT. This translates into CASQVARSGNTIYF.